This T cell receptor (beta chain) was found in a study of cytomegalovirus exposure and HLA in healthy donors. In the study overall: A previous analysis identified 100 million or so unique TCR beta sequences derived from roughly 180 million T cells. Whole-study findings and limits: Many donors shared some public TCRs, even though most TCR sequences were rare. It was in a later analysis that TCR association rates were seen to vary by HLA locus, highest for DRB1 and lowest for HLA-C.

PCR employed 60 Vbeta and 13 Jbeta primers. The method was immunoSEQ multiplex PCR; TCRdb's version includes in-frame clones alone and lacks a portion of them. The profile shows 130,000 to 150,000 clones, about 80% of them singletons. A word on this clone: The target antigen is unknown.

The sequence came from a woman in her sixties or seventies in good health and CMV-seropositive. Sample: PBMCs.

The chain's CDR3 is CASISRREYRYEQYF. As DNA, the CDR3 is TGTGCCAGCATTAGTCGCCGGGAGTACCGCTACGAGCAGTACTTC. The rearrangement joins TRBV5-8 to TRBJ2-5; D is perhaps TRBD2 (6 bases). The assigned J gene may be wrong: the sequence end matches TRBJ2-7 better. The CDR3 length is 15 residues. Per germline, CDR1 SGHTS and CDR2 YDEGEE.